The 25 T cell receptor beta chains reported below all come from one sample, sequenced in a study of STAT5B mutations in CD4+ large granular lymphocyte leukemia. Measured with immunoSEQ multiplex PCR; TCRdb has only the in-frame clones, and not every one. The sample includes about 32,000 clones, 70% to 90% of them seen just once. The material sequenced was CD4+ T cells from blood buffy coats. Receptor source: a human donor in good health.

The chain links TRBV27 to TRBJ2-2; D remains ambiguous. Germline V lookup: CDR1 MNHEY, CDR2 SMNVEV (reference sequence). The CDR3 spans 14 residues. The V and J ends lost 5 bases and 3 bases respectively, with 10 bases between them. CDR3 in amino acids: CASSPTFYTGELFF. The CDR3 coding sequence is TGTGCCAGCAGTCCGACATTTTACACCGGGGAGCTGTTTTTT.

This clone was observed once. The chain is built from TRBV20-1 and TRBJ2-1; D is unresolved. CDR3 length: 11 amino acids. Trimming left V 3 bases short and J 8 bases short, with 8 bases between. Germline V gene data show CDR1 as DFQATT and CDR2 as SNEGSKA (reference sequence). The CDR3 protein is CSASRKYEQFF. CDR3 sequence (DNA): TGCAGTGCTAGCCGAAAATATGAGCAGTTCTTC.

The chain links TRBV2 to TRBJ2-3; no clear D gene. The germline V gene has CDR1 SNHLY and CDR2 FYNNEI. The CDR3 is 14 residues long. V lost 1 base and J 2 bases, leaving 7 bases between the germline ends. This chain's CDR3 is CASSEVQPTDTQYF. The CDR3 DNA is TGTGCCAGCAGTGAAGTCCAGCCCACAGATACGCAGTATTTT.

V gene TRBV28 combines with J gene TRBJ2-7; 8 nucleotides match TRBD1. V lost 4 bases, J lost 2 bases, and 7 bases stayed unmatched. The germline CDR1 and CDR2 sequences are MDHEN and SYDVKM. CDR3 length: 15 amino acids. CDR3 in amino acids: CASSSPGGRTYEQYF. As DNA, the CDR3 is TGTGCCAGCAGTTCCCCAGGGGGCCGGACCTACGAGCAGTACTTC.

The V call is TRBV28, the J call TRBJ1-5; no clear D gene. The CDR3 consists of 13 residues. Germline CDR1 MDHEN, CDR2 SYDVKM. V was pared by 10 bases and J by 1 base, with 11 bases between. The CDR3 reads CATWEVSNQPQHF. In nucleotides, the CDR3 is TGTGCCACCTGGGAGGTGAGCAATCAGCCCCAGCATTTT.

This chain connects TRBV30 to TRBJ1-2, with a tentative D call TRBD1 (6 bases). Germline V gene lookup returns CDR1 GTSNPN and CDR2 SVGIG (reference sequence). Trimming pared 8 bases from V and 5 bases from J, leaving 15 bases between. The CDR3 is made up of 12 amino acids. CDR3 loop: CALLVGAYGYTF. Written as DNA, the CDR3 is TGTGCCCTACTTGTGGGGGCGTATGGCTACACCTTC. Drawing the rest from reference TRBV30 and TRBJ1-2, the complete variable domain is SQTIHQWPATLVQPVGSPLSLECTVEGTSNPNLYWYRQAAGRGLQLLFYSVGIGQISSEVPQNLSASRPQDRQFILSSKKLLLSDSGFYLCALLVGAYGYTFGSGTRLTVV.

V gene TRBV15 combines with J gene TRBJ2-5; D might be TRBD2 (6 bases). V was pared by 5 bases and J by 4 bases, with 17 bases between. This CDR3 contains 15 residues. Per the germline V gene, CDR1 is LNHNV and CDR2 is YYDKDF (reference sequence). CDR3 residues: CATSLRRAYRETQYF. Written as DNA, the CDR3 is TGTGCCACCAGCTTGAGGAGGGCCTATCGAGAGACCCAGTACTTC.

This chain joins TRBV5-1 and TRBJ2-1, with TRBD2 identical over 11 bases. The CDR3 loop spans 16 amino acids. Germline V CDR1 and CDR2: SGHRS, YFSETQ. J gave up 9 bases and V 4 bases, and 12 bases lay outside the gene matches. The CDR3 DNA follows: TGCGCCAGCAGCCCGGAACGACTAGCGGGAAACAGTGAGCAGTTCTTC. The encoded protein is CASSPERLAGNSEQFF.

This chain uses TRBV5-1 with TRBJ2-1; D gene unclear. The CDR3 extends over 15 amino acids. V gave up 0 bases and J gave up 7 bases, with 14 bases separating them. CDR1 SGHRS and CDR2 YFSETQ come from the germline V gene. The DNA of the CDR3 is TGCGCCAGCAGCTTGGAATTCCCGGCGATTAATGAGCAGTTCTTC. Encoded protein: CASSLEFPAINEQFF.

This clone has only a few counts. V gene TRBV5-4 combines with J gene TRBJ2-5; D perhaps matches TRBD2 (5 bases). The CDR3 sequence is 12 residues long. V lost 7 bases to trimming and J lost 1 base, with 8 bases between them. Germline CDR1 SGHNT, CDR2 YYREEE (reference sequence). CDR3 in amino acids: CASGGSQETQYF. CDR3 coding DNA: TGTGCCAGCGGAGGCAGCCAAGAGACCCAGTACTTC.

J is TRBJ2-2 and V is TRBV5-4, with TRBD2 identical over 8 bases. Germline-derived CDR1 and CDR2 are SGHNT and YYREEE (reference sequence). Losses at the gene ends were 3 bases for V and 5 bases for J; bases not matched to a gene: 9. This CDR3 region has 16 residues. The CDR3 DNA follows: TGTGCCAGCAGCTGGGGACTAGTCCCGGGGACCGGGGAGCTGTTTTTT. It codes for CASSWGLVPGTGELFF.

The rearrangement links TRBV6-1 to TRBJ2-4, with 9 bases lining up with TRBD1. The junction had 8 bases not matched to a gene; V was cut back by 7 bases and J by 7 bases. CDR3 length equals 14 residues. Looked up from germline, CDR1 is MNHNS and CDR2 is SASEGT. The CDR3 reads CASTGTGSRNIQYF. CDR3 bases: TGTGCCAGCACCGGGACAGGGAGTCGGAACATTCAGTACTTC.

The chain employs TRBV7-2 and TRBJ1-1; possible D gene TRBD1, 5 bases. CDR3 length: 13 amino acids. The ends were cut back, 5 bases at V and 4 bases at J, with 11 bases in the middle. The germline V gene has CDR1 SGHTA and CDR2 FQGNSA. CDR3 in DNA: TGTGCCAGCAGCCCCCTGGGGGGCACTGAAGCTTTCTTT. This gives the protein CASSPLGGTEAFF.

This chain uses TRBV7-2 with TRBJ2-7; D perhaps matches TRBD2 (6 bases). This CDR3 comprises 15 residues. Germline CDR1 reads SGHTA; CDR2 reads FQGNSA. Between the trimmed V and J ends, which lost 5 bases and 0 bases, there was a span of 14 bases. DNA for the CDR3: TGTGCCAGCAGCCCCCGACTAGGGTTCTCCTACGAGCAGTACTTC. Translation: CASSPRLGFSYEQYF.

The gene calls are TRBV5-6 and TRBJ1-3; possibly TRBD1 for D (5 bases). The CDR3 is 18 residues long. With 0 bases removed from V and 0 bases from J, the gap between germline ends came to 16 bases. From germline, CDR1 is SGHDT and CDR2 YYEEEE. The CDR3 region is CASSLGPGQASSGNTIYF. The DNA for the CDR3 is TGTGCCAGCAGCTTGGGGCCAGGGCAGGCGAGCTCTGGAAACACCATATATTTT. Supplemented by reference TRBV5-6 and TRBJ1-3, the full variable domain reads DAGVTQSPTHLIKTRGQQVTLRCSPKSGHDTVSWYQQALGQGPQFIFQYYEEEERQRGNFPDRFSGHQFPNYSSELNVNALLLGDSALYLCASSLGPGQASSGNTIYFGEGSWLTVV.

The V and J genes are TRBV5-1 and TRBJ1-5, with 7 bases aligning to TRBD1. Germline CDR1 SGHRS, CDR2 YFSETQ. The CDR3 loop spans 14 amino acids. V trimming: 8 bases; J trimming: 0 bases; junction bases outside the gene matches: 5. The CDR3 region has the DNA TGCGCCAGTCGACAGGGTCTTAGCAATCAGCCCCAGCATTTT. Translated, it gives CASRQGLSNQPQHF.

The chain combines TRBV7-2 with TRBJ2-2; D possibly uses TRBD1 or TRBD2 (6 bases each). The CDR3 is made up of 14 amino acids. Germline V gene data show CDR1 as SGHTA and CDR2 as FQGNSA. Trimming shortened V by 1 base and J by 10 bases, and 13 bases separated the two germline ends. CDR3 protein: CASSLGLGGKELFF. The CDR3 nucleotides are TGTGCCAGCAGCTTAGGACTAGGGGGAAAGGAGCTGTTTTTT.

With respect to this clone: The same CDR3 also results from other DNA sequences found in this sample. The rearrangement links TRBV19 to TRBJ1-1; D is perhaps TRBD1 (5 bases). Trimming removed 7 bases from V and 3 bases from J, with 12 bases in between. CDR1 and CDR2 from the germline V gene are LNHDA and SQIVND (reference sequence). The CDR3 spans 13 residues. As DNA, the CDR3 is TGTGCCAGTACCCAAAGGGGATACACTGAAGCTTTCTTT. This sequence encodes CASTQRGYTEAFF.

This sequence joins TRBV28 and TRBJ2-7; D is undetermined. V was cut by 3 bases and J by 2 bases, with 8 bases left in between. Germline V gene sequence: CDR1 MDHEN, CDR2 SYDVKM. This CDR3 comprises 13 residues. The CDR3 here is CASSFSDAYEQYF. The DNA for the CDR3 is TGTGCCAGCAGTTTCTCAGATGCCTACGAGCAGTACTTC.

CDR3 bases: TGTGCCAGCAGCACCCCGGGAGGGCCCTTTAATGAGCAGTTCTTC. It codes for CASSTPGGPFNEQFF. The V gene is TRBV7-9, the J gene TRBJ2-1; 8 positions agree with TRBD2. CDR1 SEHNR and CDR2 FQNEAQ come from the germline V gene (reference sequence). There are 15 residues in the CDR3. Losses at the gene ends were 5 bases for V and 7 bases for J; bases not matched to a gene: 10. The complete variable domain, with remaining parts taken from reference TRBV7-9 and TRBJ2-1, reads DTGVSQNPRHKITKRGQNVTFRCDPISEHNRLYWYRQTLGQGPEFLTYFQNEAQLEKSRLLSDRFSAERPKGSFSTLEIQRTEQGDSAMYLCASSTPGGPFNEQFFGPGTRLTVL.

The chain recombines TRBV7-2 with TRBJ2-7, with a weak D call TRBD2 (7 bases). The CDR3 has 17 residues. CDR1 is SGHTA, CDR2 FQGNSA, per germline. V was clipped by 1 base and J by 1 base, with 17 bases between them. This CDR3 is CASSLGAGARGSYEQYF. The CDR3 DNA reads as TGTGCCAGCAGCTTAGGGGCGGGGGCGCGGGGATCCTACGAGCAGTACTTC.

This chain connects TRBV18 to TRBJ2-5; the D is unclear. V lost 2 bases, J lost 5 bases, and 9 bases lay in between. Germline V lookup: CDR1 KGHSH, CDR2 LQKENI. The CDR3 consists of 13 residues. CDR3 protein: CASSPRNGETQYF. CDR3 in DNA: TGTGCCAGCTCACCAAGGAATGGGGAGACCCAGTACTTC.

The J gene is TRBJ2-7, the V gene TRBV6-1; possible D gene TRBD1, 6 bases. Trimming shortened V by 4 bases and J by 5 bases, and 12 bases separated the two germline ends. The CDR3 has 13 residues. CDR1 and CDR2 from the germline V gene are MNHNS and SASEGT. As DNA, the CDR3 is TGTGCCAGCAGTGCGCACAGGGCTCACGAGCAGTACTTC. It translates to CASSAHRAHEQYF.

The V call is TRBV4-2, the J call TRBJ2-7; 7 bases map to TRBD1. With 3 bases clipped from V and 2 bases from J, the junction kept 4 bases outside the gene matches. Germline values: CDR1 LGHNA, CDR2 YNFKEQ. The CDR3 has 14 amino acids. The CDR3 DNA reads TGTGCCAGCAGCCAGACGGGACAGCCCTACGAGCAGTACTTC. As protein: CASSQTGQPYEQYF.

This clone was seen only once. V gene TRBV28 combines with J gene TRBJ1-5; perhaps TRBD1 as D (6 bases). There are 16 residues in the CDR3. V lost 7 bases and J lost 7, with 23 bases in between. Looked up from germline, CDR1 is MDHEN and CDR2 is SYDVKM. The CDR3 region is CASTRSLTGLGQPQHF. DNA for the CDR3: TGTGCCAGCACTCGATCCCTCACAGGGTTAGGGCAGCCCCAGCATTTT.